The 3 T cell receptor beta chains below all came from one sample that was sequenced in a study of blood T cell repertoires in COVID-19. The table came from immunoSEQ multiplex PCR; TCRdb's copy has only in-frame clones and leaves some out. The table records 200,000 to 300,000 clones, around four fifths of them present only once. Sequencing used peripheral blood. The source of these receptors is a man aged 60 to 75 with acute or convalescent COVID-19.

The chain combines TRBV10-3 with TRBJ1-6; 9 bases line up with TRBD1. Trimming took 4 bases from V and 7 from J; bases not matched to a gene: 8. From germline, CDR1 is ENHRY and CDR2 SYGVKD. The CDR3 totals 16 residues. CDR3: CAISAIDRGKNSPLHF. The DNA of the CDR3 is TGTGCCATCAGTGCTATAGACAGGGGGAAGAATTCACCCCTCCACTTT.

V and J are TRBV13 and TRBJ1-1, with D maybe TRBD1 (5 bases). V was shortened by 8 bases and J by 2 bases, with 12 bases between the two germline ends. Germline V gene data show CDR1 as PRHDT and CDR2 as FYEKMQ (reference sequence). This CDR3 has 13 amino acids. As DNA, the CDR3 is TGTGCCAGCGGGTTTCAGGGTAACACTGAAGCTTTCTTT. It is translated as CASGFQGNTEAFF.

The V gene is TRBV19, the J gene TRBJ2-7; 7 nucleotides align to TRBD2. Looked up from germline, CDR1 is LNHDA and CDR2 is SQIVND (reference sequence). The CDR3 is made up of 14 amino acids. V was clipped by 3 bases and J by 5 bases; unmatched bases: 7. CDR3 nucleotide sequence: TGTGCCAGTAGTATGGCTTTGGGGGGGAACGAGCAGTACTTC. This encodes CASSMALGGNEQYF.